Below, one T cell receptor beta chain is given with its context. The data derive from a study of blood T cell repertoires in COVID-19. Profiling relied on immunoSEQ multiplex PCR, and the TCRdb table lists in-frame clones only, not all of them. The table lists about 250,000 clones, about 88% of them singletons, with around 2.2% in the top ten. Per the germline V gene, CDR1 is LNHDA and CDR2 is SQIVND (reference sequence). The CDR3 has 14 residues. Trimming removed 3 bases from V and 6 bases from J; junction bases left unmatched: 4. V gene TRBV19 combines with J gene TRBJ1-1; 10 nucleotides line up with TRBD1. This clonotype originated in a woman between 40 and 50 years old who had recovered from COVID-19. Sequenced sample: peripheral blood. CDR3 region: CASSMGTGEAEAFF. CDR3 sequence (DNA): TGTGCCAGTAGTATGGGGACAGGGGAGGCTGAAGCTTTCTTT.